This T cell receptor beta chain was identified during a study of shared clonotypes between healthy human individuals. Study observations and caveats: A generally larger estimated richness was seen in naive subsets than in memory subsets. It was the non-shared clonotypes that had lower generation probabilities than clonotypes shared by all four donors. The naive CD4 repertoires of a few donors were compared, and around 4.7% of clonotypes were shared.

Assay: immunoSEQ multiplex PCR; the TCRdb copy retains only in-frame clones and omits some. The sample gives hundreds of thousands of clones, roughly 84% of which show up once; roughly 15% is in the top ten. Trimming cost V 0 bases and J 7 bases, with 4 bases left between them. In germline, CDR1 is SGDLS, CDR2 YYNGEE. The CDR3 has 11 residues. About this clone: What it recognizes is unknown.

The clonotype was recovered from a man between 18 and 29 years old in good health. What was sequenced was memory CD8+ T cells sorted from blood. Subset defined: CD45RO+ cells pooled with CCR7-negative TemRA cells. V is TRBV9 and J is TRBJ2-5; no clear D gene. CDR3 region: CASSVDGTQYF. CDR3 nucleotides: TGTGCCAGCAGCGTAGATGGGACCCAGTACTTC.